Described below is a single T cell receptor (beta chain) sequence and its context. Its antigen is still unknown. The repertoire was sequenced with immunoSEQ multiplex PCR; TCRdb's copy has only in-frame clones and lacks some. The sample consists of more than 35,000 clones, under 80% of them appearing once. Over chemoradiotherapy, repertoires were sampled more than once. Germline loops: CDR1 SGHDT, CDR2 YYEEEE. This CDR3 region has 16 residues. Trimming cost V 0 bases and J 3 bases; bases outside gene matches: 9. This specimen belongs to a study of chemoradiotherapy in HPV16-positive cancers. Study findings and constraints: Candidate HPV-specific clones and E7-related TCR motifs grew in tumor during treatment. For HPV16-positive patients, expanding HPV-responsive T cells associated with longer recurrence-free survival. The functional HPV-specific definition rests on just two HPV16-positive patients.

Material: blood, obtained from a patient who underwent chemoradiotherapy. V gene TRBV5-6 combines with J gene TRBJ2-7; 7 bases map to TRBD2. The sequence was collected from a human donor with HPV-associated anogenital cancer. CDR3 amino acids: CASSLAVREGNYEQYF. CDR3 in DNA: TGTGCCAGCAGCTTGGCCGTCAGGGAGGGAAACTACGAGCAGTACTTC.